This entry features one TCR beta chain sequence. Its antigen remains unidentified. Germline V gene sequence: CDR1 GTSNPN, CDR2 SVGIG (reference sequence). Deletions cut 6 bases from V and 1 base from J, with 12 bases between. This CDR3 has 13 amino acids. This record belongs to a study of blood T cells in healthy people across ages. Whole-study findings and limits: TCR beta diversity per million T cells fell roughly linearly with age.

Whenever a sample was processed, at least 6.5 million PBMCs were isolated. Through a sample-barcoded 5' primer and a J-beta primer mix, a second PCR was run for roughly 6 to 12 cycles. TCRdb analysed the 5' RACE reads with MiXCR anew, one entry per CDR3 protein. This table has 750,000 to 950,000 distinct CDR3 sequences, roughly 24% appearing once. This sample also appeared in a second study, on T cells of mothers and their children. That paper notes: Clones that were microchimeric and persistent were not detected among T cells.

What was sequenced was blood. The chain links TRBV30 to TRBJ1-1, with D possibly matching TRBD1 (6 bases). The TCR originated in a boy aged 5-17 years in good health. The CDR3 protein is CACRKQGNTEAFF. The CDR3 bases are TGTGCCTGCCGTAAACAGGGGAACACTGAAGCTTTCTTT.